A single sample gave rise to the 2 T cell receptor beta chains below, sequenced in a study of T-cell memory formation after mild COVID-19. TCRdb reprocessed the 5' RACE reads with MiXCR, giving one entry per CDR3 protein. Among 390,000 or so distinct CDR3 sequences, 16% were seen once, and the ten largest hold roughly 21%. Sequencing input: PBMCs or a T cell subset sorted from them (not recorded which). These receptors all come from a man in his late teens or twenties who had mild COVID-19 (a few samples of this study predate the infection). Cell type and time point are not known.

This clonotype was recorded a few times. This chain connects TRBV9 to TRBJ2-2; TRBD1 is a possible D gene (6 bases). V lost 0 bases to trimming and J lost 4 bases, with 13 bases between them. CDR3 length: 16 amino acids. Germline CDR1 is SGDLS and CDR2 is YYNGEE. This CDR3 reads CASSVVGQPGTGELFF. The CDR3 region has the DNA TGTGCCAGCAGCGTAGTTGGACAGCCTGGCACCGGGGAGCTGTTTTTT.

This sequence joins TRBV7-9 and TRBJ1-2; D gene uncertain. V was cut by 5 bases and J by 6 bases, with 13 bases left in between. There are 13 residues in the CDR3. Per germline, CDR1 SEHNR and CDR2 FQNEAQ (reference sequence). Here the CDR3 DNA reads TGTGCCAGCAGCGCCTATCGTTTCGATGGCTACACCTTC. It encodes CASSAYRFDGYTF.